This T cell receptor (beta chain) was identified during a study of cytomegalovirus exposure and HLA in healthy donors. Study-wide findings and caveats: Trimming of TCR beta V- and J-genes showed a link, identified in a later analysis, to a missense DCLRE1C variant.

In regard to this clone: Its antigen remains unknown.

PCR amplification relied on 60 Vbeta primers (plus 13 Jbeta primers). The table came from immunoSEQ multiplex PCR; TCRdb's copy has only in-frame clones and leaves some out. The sample consists of about 35,000 clones, roughly 90% of them appearing once. This sequence originates from a woman aged 18-35 years in good health and CMV-seronegative. Sequencing was performed on PBMCs.

CDR3 sequence reads: CASSLLRTGVPLKQYF. CDR3 sequence (DNA): TGTGCCAGCAGTCTCCTAAGGACAGGGGTCCCCCTCAAGCAGTACTTC. The gene calls are TRBV28 and TRBJ2-7; 9 nucleotides line up with TRBD1. The CDR3 is 16 amino acids. The germline V gene encodes CDR1 MDHEN and CDR2 SYDVKM. V was clipped by 5 bases and J by 8 bases; unmatched bases: 16.